Detailed here is one TCR beta chain. Its antigen is undetermined. Germline V gene sequence: CDR1 SQVTM, CDR2 ANQGSEA. The CDR3 spans 13 residues. Unmatched junction bases numbered 4, after V lost 2 bases and J lost 7 bases. The assay was immunoSEQ multiplex PCR, and TCRdb's table has in-frame clones only and misses some. The table shows 130,000 to 150,000 clones, with approximately 88% occurring only once. These data originate in a study of T cell responses to AZD1222 COVID-19 vaccine. Whole-study findings and limits: Unmutated variant regions are reportedly targeted by nearly half of spike-specific TCRs. White British people made up most donors, females outnumbered males, and clonal diversity was possibly underestimated. The peak T cell response came first, and repertoires were sampled only after it.

This TCR came from an adult in good health. The source material was peripheral blood, sampled on day 0 of MenACWY control vaccination. The rearrangement links TRBV29-1 to TRBJ2-2, with 7 nucleotides matching TRBD2. The CDR3 region is CSVETSVGGELFF. The CDR3 DNA reads as TGCAGCGTTGAAACTAGCGTCGGCGGGGAGCTGTTTTTT.